This T cell receptor beta chain was observed in a study of glioma-infiltrating T cells after dendritic cell vaccination. Across the whole study: Autologous tumor lysate-pulsed dendritic cell vaccination was given between the early 2000s and the early 2010s. Dendritic cell vaccine was injected intradermally three times, biweekly.

Study outcomes and limitations: Higher pretreatment TIL content predicted longer progression-free time and survival. Complete blood and tumor specimen sets were limited to few patients.

This sample's time point: after dendritic cell vaccination, including at tumor progression/relapse. Sequencing was performed with immunoSEQ multiplex PCR; in TCRdb, only in-frame clones are kept and a portion is missing. The sample lists roughly 100,000 clones, roughly four fifths seen once, with 6% to 8% in the top ten. Regarding this clone: What it binds is not known.

V was pared by 5 bases and J by 0 bases, with 8 bases between. The CDR3 extends over 15 amino acids. Germline CDR1 MNHEY, CDR2 SVGAGI. This material consisted of blood, taken after dendritic cell vaccination. This clonotype originated in a human donor with glioblastoma. This chain joins TRBV6-5 and TRBJ2-6; D ambiguous. CDR3 protein: CASSKQISGANVLTF. Written as DNA, the CDR3 is TGTGCCAGCAGTAAACAGATCTCTGGGGCCAACGTCCTGACTTTC.